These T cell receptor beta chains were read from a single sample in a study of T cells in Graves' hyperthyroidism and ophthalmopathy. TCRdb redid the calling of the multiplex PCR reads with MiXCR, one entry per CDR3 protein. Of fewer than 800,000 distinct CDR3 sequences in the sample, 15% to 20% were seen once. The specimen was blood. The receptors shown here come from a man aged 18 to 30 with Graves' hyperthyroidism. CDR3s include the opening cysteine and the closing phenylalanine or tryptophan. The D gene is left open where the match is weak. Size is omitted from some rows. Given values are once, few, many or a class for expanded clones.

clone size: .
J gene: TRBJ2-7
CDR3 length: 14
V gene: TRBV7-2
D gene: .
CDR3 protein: CASSLMRLSYEQYF
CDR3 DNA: TGTGCCAGCAGCTTAATGCGATTAAGCTACGAGCAGTACTTC

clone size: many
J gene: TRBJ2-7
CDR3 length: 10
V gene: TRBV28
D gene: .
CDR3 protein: CASSRDEQYF
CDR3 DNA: TGTGCCAGCAGTCGAGACGAGCAGTACTTC

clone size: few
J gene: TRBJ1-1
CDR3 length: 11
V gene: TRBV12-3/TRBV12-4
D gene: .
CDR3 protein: CASSSPTEAFF
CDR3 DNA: TGTGCCAGCAGTTCCCCCACTGAAGCTTTCTTT

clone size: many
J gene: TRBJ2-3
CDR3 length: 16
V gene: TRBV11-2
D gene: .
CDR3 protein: CASSQGGGRTTDTQYF
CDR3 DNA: TGTGCCAGCAGCCAGGGGGGGGGCAGGACCACAGATACGCAGTATTTT

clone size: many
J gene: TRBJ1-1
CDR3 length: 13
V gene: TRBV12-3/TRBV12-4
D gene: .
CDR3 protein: CASSFTPNTEAFF
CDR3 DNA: TGTGCCAGCAGTTTCACACCGAACACTGAAGCTTTCTTT

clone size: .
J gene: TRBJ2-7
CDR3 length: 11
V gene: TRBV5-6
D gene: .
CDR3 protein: CASSSFSEQYF
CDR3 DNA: TGTGCCAGCAGCTCGTTCTCCGAGCAGTACTTC

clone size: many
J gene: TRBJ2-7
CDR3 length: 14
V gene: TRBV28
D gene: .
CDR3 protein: CASRSTLSSYEQYF
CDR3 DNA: TGTGCCAGCAGATCGACATTGAGCTCCTACGAGCAGTACTTC

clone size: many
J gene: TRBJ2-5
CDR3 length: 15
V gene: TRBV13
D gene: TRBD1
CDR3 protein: CASSSRDRGQETQYF
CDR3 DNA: TGTGCCAGCAGCTCCCGGGACAGGGGGCAGGAGACCCAGTACTTC

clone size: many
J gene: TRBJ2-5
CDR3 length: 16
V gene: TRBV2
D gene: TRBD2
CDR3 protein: CASRASGTSGSGTQYF
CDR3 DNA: TGTGCCAGCAGGGCCTCCGGGACTAGCGGGAGTGGGACCCAGTACTTC

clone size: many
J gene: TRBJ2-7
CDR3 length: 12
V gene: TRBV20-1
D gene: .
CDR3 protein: CSARVTEYEQYF
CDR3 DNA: TGCAGTGCTAGAGTTACCGAATACGAGCAGTACTTC

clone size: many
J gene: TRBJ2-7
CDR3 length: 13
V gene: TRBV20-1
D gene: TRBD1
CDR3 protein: CSAPTGQTYEQYF
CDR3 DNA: TGCAGTGCCCCGACAGGGCAGACCTACGAGCAGTACTTC

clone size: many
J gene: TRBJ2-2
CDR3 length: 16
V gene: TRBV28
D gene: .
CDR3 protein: CASSLGWGSGTGELFF
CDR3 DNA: TGTGCCAGCAGTTTGGGTTGGGGGTCAGGAACCGGGGAGCTGTTTTTT

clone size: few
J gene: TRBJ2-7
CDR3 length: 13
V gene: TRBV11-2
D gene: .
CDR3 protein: CASSFQGDYEQYF
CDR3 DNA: TGTGCCAGCAGCTTCCAGGGTGACTACGAGCAGTACTTC

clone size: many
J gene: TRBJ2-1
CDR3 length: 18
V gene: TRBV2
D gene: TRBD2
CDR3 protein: CASSDPSGRYSSYNEQFF
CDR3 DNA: TGTGCCAGCAGTGATCCTAGCGGGAGGTACAGCTCCTACAATGAGCAGTTCTTC

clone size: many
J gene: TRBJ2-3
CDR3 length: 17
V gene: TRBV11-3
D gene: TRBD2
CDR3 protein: CASSLSGLAASTDTQYF
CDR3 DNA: TGTGCCAGCAGCTTATCCGGACTAGCGGCTAGCACAGATACGCAGTATTTT

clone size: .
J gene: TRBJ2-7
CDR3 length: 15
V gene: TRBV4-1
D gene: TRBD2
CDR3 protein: CASSQASGSPYEQYF
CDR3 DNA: TGCGCCAGCAGCCAAGCCAGCGGGAGTCCCTACGAGCAGTACTTC

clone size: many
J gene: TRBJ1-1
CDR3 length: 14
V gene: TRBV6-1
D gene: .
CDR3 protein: CASSSLHEYTEAFF
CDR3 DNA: TGTGCCAGCAGTTCCCTACATGAGTACACTGAAGCTTTCTTT

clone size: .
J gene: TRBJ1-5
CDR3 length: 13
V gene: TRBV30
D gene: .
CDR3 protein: CAWRRDNNQPQHF
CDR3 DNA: TGTGCCTGGAGGCGGGACAACAATCAGCCCCAGCATTTT

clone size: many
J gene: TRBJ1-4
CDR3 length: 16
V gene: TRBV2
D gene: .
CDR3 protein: CASSLNRDIFNEKLFF
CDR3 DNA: TGTGCCAGCAGTCTGAACCGGGACATCTTTAATGAAAAACTGTTTTTT

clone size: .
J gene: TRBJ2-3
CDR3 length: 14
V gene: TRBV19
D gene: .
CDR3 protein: CASSIGQRTDTQYF
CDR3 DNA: TGTGCCAGTAGTATCGGACAGCGCACAGATACGCAGTATTTT

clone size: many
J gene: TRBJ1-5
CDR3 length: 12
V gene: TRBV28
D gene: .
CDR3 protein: CASSSSGLPQHF
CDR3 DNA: TGTGCCAGCAGTTCGTCGGGTCTGCCCCAGCATTTT

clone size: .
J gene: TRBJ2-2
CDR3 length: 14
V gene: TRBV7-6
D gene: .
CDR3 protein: CASSPGVGTGELFF
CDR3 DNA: TGTGCCAGCAGCCCAGGGGTAGGCACCGGGGAGCTGTTTTTT

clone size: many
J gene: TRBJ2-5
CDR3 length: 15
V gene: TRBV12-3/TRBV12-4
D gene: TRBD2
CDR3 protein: CASSPESGSQETQYF
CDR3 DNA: TGTGCCAGCAGTCCCGAAAGCGGGAGTCAAGAGACCCAGTACTTC